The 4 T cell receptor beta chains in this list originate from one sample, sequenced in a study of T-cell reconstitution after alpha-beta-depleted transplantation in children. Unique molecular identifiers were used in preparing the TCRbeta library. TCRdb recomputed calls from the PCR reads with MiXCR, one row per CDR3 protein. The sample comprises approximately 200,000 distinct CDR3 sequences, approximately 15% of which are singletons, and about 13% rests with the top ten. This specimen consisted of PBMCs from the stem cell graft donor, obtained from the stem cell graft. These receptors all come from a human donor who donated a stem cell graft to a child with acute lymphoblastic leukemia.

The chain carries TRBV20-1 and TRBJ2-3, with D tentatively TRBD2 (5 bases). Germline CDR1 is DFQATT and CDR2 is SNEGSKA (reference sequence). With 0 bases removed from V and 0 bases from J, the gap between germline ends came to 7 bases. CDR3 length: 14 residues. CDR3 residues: CSARERTSTDTQYF. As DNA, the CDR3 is TGCAGTGCTAGAGAGCGGACTAGCACAGATACGCAGTATTTT.

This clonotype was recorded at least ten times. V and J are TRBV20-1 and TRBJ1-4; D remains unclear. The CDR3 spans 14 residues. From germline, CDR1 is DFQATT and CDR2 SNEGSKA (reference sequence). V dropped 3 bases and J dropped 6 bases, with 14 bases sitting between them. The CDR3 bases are TGCAGTGCTAGGGCCCCGCGAGGATATGAAAAACTGTTTTTT. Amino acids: CSARAPRGYEKLFF.

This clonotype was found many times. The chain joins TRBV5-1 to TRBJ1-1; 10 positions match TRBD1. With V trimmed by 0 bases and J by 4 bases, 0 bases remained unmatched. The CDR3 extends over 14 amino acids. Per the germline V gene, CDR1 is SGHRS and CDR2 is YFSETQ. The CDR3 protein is CASSLGTGGTEAFF. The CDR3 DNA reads TGCGCCAGCAGCTTGGGGACAGGGGGCACTGAAGCTTTCTTT.

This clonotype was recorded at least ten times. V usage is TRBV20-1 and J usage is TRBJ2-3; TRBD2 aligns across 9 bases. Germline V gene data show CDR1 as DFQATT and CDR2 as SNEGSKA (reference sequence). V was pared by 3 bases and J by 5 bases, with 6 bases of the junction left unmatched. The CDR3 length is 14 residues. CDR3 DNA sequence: TGCAGTGCTAGGAGACTAGCGGATCTAGATACGCAGTATTTT. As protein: CSARRLADLDTQYF.